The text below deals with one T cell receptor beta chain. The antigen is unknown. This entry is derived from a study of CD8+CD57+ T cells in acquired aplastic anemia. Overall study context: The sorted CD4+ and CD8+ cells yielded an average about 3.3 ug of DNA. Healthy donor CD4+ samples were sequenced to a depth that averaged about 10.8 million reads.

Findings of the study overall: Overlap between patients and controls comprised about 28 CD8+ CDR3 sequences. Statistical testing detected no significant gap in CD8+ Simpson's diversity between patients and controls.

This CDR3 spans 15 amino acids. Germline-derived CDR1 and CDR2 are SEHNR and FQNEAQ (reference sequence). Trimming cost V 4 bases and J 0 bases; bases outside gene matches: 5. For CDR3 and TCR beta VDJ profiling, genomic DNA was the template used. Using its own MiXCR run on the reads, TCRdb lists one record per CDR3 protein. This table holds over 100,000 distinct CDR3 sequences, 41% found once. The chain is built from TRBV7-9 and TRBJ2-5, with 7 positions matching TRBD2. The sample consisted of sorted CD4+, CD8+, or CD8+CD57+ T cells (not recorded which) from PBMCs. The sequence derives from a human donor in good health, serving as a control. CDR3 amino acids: CASSYSGSYQETQYF. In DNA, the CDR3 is TGTGCCAGCAGCTATAGCGGGTCGTACCAAGAGACCCAGTACTTC.